This TCR beta chain derives from a study of blood T cells in healthy people across ages. Whole-study results and caveats: The study lacked donor CMV status, which possibly confounded expanded clonotype changes.

For this clonotype: Antigen unknown.

Using a J-beta primer mix together with a sample-barcoded 5' primer, a second PCR was run for roughly 7 to 11 cycles. Each cDNA was tagged by a template-switch adaptor containing 12 random nucleotides. One entry per CDR3 protein results from TCRdb running MiXCR on the 5' RACE reads. Of approximately 850,000 distinct CDR3 sequences in the sample, more than 45% were seen once. The germline V gene has CDR1 KGHDR and CDR2 SFDVKD. The V gene lost 5 bases and the J gene lost 1 base, with 9 bases spanning the gap. The CDR3 length is 14 residues. This TCR derives from a man younger than 40 in good health. The chain recombines TRBV24-1 with TRBJ2-3; no clear D. Sequenced material: blood. The DNA for the CDR3 is TGTGCCACCAGTGTCACGGAAGGCACAGATACGCAGTATTTT. Translation gives CATSVTEGTDTQYF.